These 11 T cell receptor beta chains came from one sample sequenced in a study of blood T cell repertoires in COVID-19. Profiled with immunoSEQ multiplex PCR; TCRdb holds only in-frame clones, not every one. The repertoire holds about 53,000 clones, about 87% seen once, with 4% in the top ten. The sample was peripheral blood. The receptor source for this set is a man in his fifties or sixties with acute or convalescent COVID-19.

The CDR3 is CASSPLPIDTIYF. The DNA for the CDR3 is TGTGCCAGCAGCCCGCTACCCATCGACACCATATATTTT. This chain uses TRBV28 with TRBJ1-3; D is undetermined. Germline V gives CDR1 MDHEN, CDR2 SYDVKM. The CDR3 runs to 13 residues. Between the trimmed V and J ends, which lost 6 bases and 8 bases, there was a span of 14 bases.

The chain carries TRBV7-8 and TRBJ1-1, with TRBD1 identical over 7 bases. CDR3 length equals 13 residues. CDR1 SGHVS and CDR2 FQNEAQ come from the germline V gene. J lost 8 bases, V lost 5 bases, and 8 bases had no gene match. The DNA for the CDR3 is TGTGCCAGCAGCACAGGACCGGGACAGGAAGCTTTCTTT. Translation: CASSTGPGQEAFF.

This chain connects TRBV2 to TRBJ2-2, with D perhaps matching TRBD1 (6 bases). V was cut by 9 bases and J by 1 base, with 9 bases left in between. Germline assignment: CDR1 SNHLY and CDR2 FYNNEI. This CDR3 is built from 13 residues. This chain's CDR3 is CASRQENTGELFF. DNA of the CDR3: TGTGCCAGTCGACAGGAGAACACCGGGGAGCTGTTTTTT.

CDR3 nucleotide sequence: TGTGCCAGCAGTCTACAGGGGGGTGGAAACACCATATATTTT. Its translation: CASSLQGGGNTIYF. This chain joins TRBV28 and TRBJ1-3; 8 positions match TRBD1. CDR1 is MDHEN, CDR2 SYDVKM, per germline. Trimming at V came to 5 bases and at J to 3 bases, leaving 3 bases not matched to a gene. The CDR3 sequence is 14 residues long.

V and J are TRBV10-2 and TRBJ1-2; D not resolved. Germline lookup yields CDR1 WSHSY and CDR2 SAAADI. The CDR3 has 11 residues. V shed 6 bases and J shed 8 bases, with 10 bases lying between them. The CDR3 sequence is CASSASGGYTF. The CDR3, as DNA: TGCGCCAGCAGCGCCTCGGGGGGCTACACCTTC.

This rearrangement joins TRBV19 to TRBJ2-2; D may be TRBD1 (6 bases). The CDR3 has 14 residues. Germline values: CDR1 LNHDA, CDR2 SQIVND (reference sequence). Trimming removed 4 bases from V and 2 bases from J, with 8 bases in between. CDR3 bases: TGTGCCAGTAGTAGGACAGTTAACACCGGGGAGCTGTTTTTT. It specifies CASSRTVNTGELFF.

The J gene is TRBJ2-7, the V gene TRBV12-3 or TRBV12-4; possible D gene TRBD1, 5 bases. The CDR3 is 12 residues long. V was clipped by 3 bases and J by 6 bases, with 9 bases between them. This CDR3 reads CASSFQGAEQYF. For the CDR3, the DNA is TGTGCCAGCAGTTTTCAAGGGGCCGAGCAGTACTTC.

The CDR3 nucleotides are TGCAGTGCTAGTAAAGGGGGCGGGAACAATGAGCAGTTCTTC. It is translated as CSASKGGGNNEQFF. The J gene is TRBJ2-1, the V gene TRBV20-1; tentative D call: TRBD1 (7 bases). This CDR3 is 14 amino acids long. Germline CDR1 DFQATT, CDR2 SNEGSKA (reference sequence). The ends were cut back, 3 bases at V and 5 bases at J, with 14 bases in the middle.

J is TRBJ1-5 and V is TRBV20-1, with 7 bases fitting TRBD1. The V and J ends lost 3 bases and 7 bases, in that order; junction bases with no gene match: 6. Germline CDR1 is DFQATT and CDR2 is SNEGSKA (reference sequence). The CDR3 spans 13 residues. The CDR3 loop is CSASPTGSQPQHF. In DNA, the CDR3 is TGCAGTGCTAGTCCGACAGGGTCACAGCCCCAGCATTTT.

In its sample, this clone was seen once. The rearrangement links TRBV28 to TRBJ2-7, with 7 bases matching TRBD1. CDR1 is MDHEN and CDR2 is SYDVKM in the germline V gene. Trimming at V came to 6 bases and at J to 2 bases, leaving 13 bases not matched to a gene. CDR3 size: 16 residues. The CDR3: CASRSPTGTEAYEQYF. CDR3 nucleotides: TGTGCCAGCAGATCGCCGACCGGGACAGAGGCCTACGAGCAGTACTTC.

The genes are TRBV30 and TRBJ1-1; TRBD1 agrees at 7 bases. Germline lookup yields CDR1 GTSNPN and CDR2 SVGIG (reference sequence). V shed 5 bases, J shed 1 base, and the junction held 4 bases outside the gene matches. This CDR3 has 13 amino acids. As DNA, the CDR3 is TGTGCCTGGGAGGGACAGTCGAACACTGAAGCTTTCTTT. This encodes CAWEGQSNTEAFF.